The clone carrying this T cell receptor beta chain was recorded only once. The antigen is not known. These data are taken from a study of shared clonotypes between healthy human individuals. Trimming took 6 bases from V and 5 from J, leaving 14 bases between them. CDR1 and CDR2 (germline): SGHRS, YFSETQ. The CDR3 consists of 13 residues. Study-level results: Owing to a small donor count, the genetic and exposure-history diversity represented was limited. In four donors, about 5% of naive CD4 clonotypes appeared in common.

Using immunoSEQ multiplex PCR, the repertoire was profiled, and TCRdb retains in-frame clones only, with some absent. This table has around 1.1 million clones, more than 75% appearing once. This clonotype originated in a man between 18 and 35 years old in good health. Some clones in this sample may be carry-over from other donors' samples. The chain links TRBV5-1 to TRBJ1-2, with D perhaps TRBD1 (6 bases). The sample comprised memory CD4+ T cells from PBMCs. The subset: CD45RA-negative fraction. CDR3 in DNA: TGCGCCAGCAATGCGGACAGCTCATATGGCTACACCTTC. The encoded protein is CASNADSSYGYTF.